The 9 T cell receptor beta chains in this list originate from one sample, sequenced in a study of regulatory T cells in long-lasting Graves disease. The time point was: newly diagnosed GD, antithyroid drugs for less than 3 months. From PBMCs, RNA was extracted and then used to make the TCR library. For TCR beta, libraries came from iRepertoire HTBI primers and Arm-PCR of CDR3 regions. TCRdb used MiXCR to reprocess the multiplex PCR reads, holding one entry per CDR3 protein. The repertoire includes around 500,000 distinct CDR3 sequences, approximately 12% of them detected once, and 8.9% sits in the top ten. In addition, the sample was reused for a study of T cells in Graves' hyperthyroidism and ophthalmopathy.

Material: peripheral blood mononuclear cells (PBMCs), obtained at new diagnosis, from a patient treated with antithyroid drugs. These receptors originate from a woman aged 25 to 39 with Graves disease.

This clonotype was recorded at least ten times. The chain combines TRBV7-2 with TRBJ2-7; D remains unclear. V gave up 1 base and J gave up 5 bases, with 9 bases separating them. The CDR3 covers 13 residues. Germline V CDR1 and CDR2: SGHTA, FQGNSA. The CDR3, as DNA: TGTGCCAGCAGCTTAGGGACGGAGAACGAGCAGTACTTC. Encoded protein: CASSLGTENEQYF.

This clonotype was detected a few times. This chain connects TRBV11-2 to TRBJ2-2; 7 bases are shared with TRBD1. CDR1 and CDR2 (germline): SGHAT, FQNNGV. This CDR3 comprises 20 residues. V shed 0 bases, J shed 1 base, and the junction held 14 bases outside the gene matches. The CDR3 loop reads CASSLDSWVRGSKNTGELFF. The DNA of the CDR3 is TGTGCCAGCAGCTTAGATAGTTGGGTCAGGGGGTCTAAGAACACCGGGGAGCTGTTTTTT.

The chain carries TRBV5-6 and TRBJ1-1; tentative D call: TRBD1 (6 bases). The CDR3 loop spans 16 amino acids. CDR1 and CDR2 (germline): SGHDT, YYEEEE. V lost 4 bases and J lost 4, with 20 bases in between. The DNA of the CDR3 is TGTGCCAGCAGCCTGATGACAACAGGGATCGGCACTGAAGCTTTCTTT. It is translated as CASSLMTTGIGTEAFF.

This clonotype was found many times. The chain combines TRBV11-2 with TRBJ2-5, with D possibly being TRBD2 (6 bases). The germline V and J ends were trimmed by 5 bases and 5 bases, with 15 bases remaining between them. The CDR3 loop spans 14 amino acids. CDR1 and CDR2 (germline): SGHAT, FQNNGV. The CDR3 DNA is TGTGCCAGCAGCCCCGGGGACTGGCCGGAGACCCAGTACTTC. Translation gives CASSPGDWPETQYF.

This sequence joins TRBV6-5 and TRBJ2-5; D perhaps matches TRBD2 (5 bases). V dropped 2 bases and J dropped 1 base, with 8 bases sitting between them. Germline CDR1 is MNHEY and CDR2 is SVGAGI. This CDR3 is built from 14 residues. The CDR3, as DNA: TGTGCCAGCAGTTACGCGGACTCCCAAGAGACCCAGTACTTC. This gives the protein CASSYADSQETQYF.

This clonotype was picked up many times. The CDR3 reads CSVRDRHSYEQYF. The CDR3 DNA is TGCAGCGTTCGGGACAGGCACTCCTACGAGCAGTACTTC. This chain links TRBV29-1 with TRBJ2-7; 8 bases are shared with TRBD1. V lost 5 bases, J lost 0 bases, and 3 bases stayed unmatched. The CDR3 contains 13 residues. Germline V gene sequence: CDR1 SQVTM, CDR2 ANQGSEA.

This clonotype was picked up many times. The chain links TRBV7-9 to TRBJ2-1, with D possibly being TRBD1 (5 bases). Germline CDR1 reads SEHNR; CDR2 reads FQNEAQ (reference sequence). V was shortened by 5 bases and J by 15 bases, with 14 bases between the two germline ends. The CDR3 runs to 11 residues. CDR3 sequence (DNA): TGTGCCAGCAGCCCAAAGGGGATCGCGTTCTTC. The encoded protein is CASSPKGIAFF.

This chain connects TRBV19 to TRBJ2-7, with 7 bases aligning to TRBD1. CDR3 length equals 15 residues. Germline V gene lookup returns CDR1 LNHDA and CDR2 SQIVND (reference sequence). Trimming at V came to 5 bases and at J to 3 bases, leaving 10 bases not matched to a gene. The CDR3 protein is CASSPGTEQHYEQYF. Written as DNA, the CDR3 is TGTGCCAGTAGTCCCGGGACAGAACAACACTACGAGCAGTACTTC.

The rearrangement uses TRBV20-1 and TRBJ2-1, with 9 bases matching TRBD2. The V and J ends lost 7 bases and 0 bases, in that order; junction bases with no gene match: 13. Germline V CDR1 and CDR2: DFQATT, SNEGSKA (reference sequence). The CDR3 contains 17 residues. CDR3 DNA: TGCAGTGGAGTGGCGGGGGGGGAATTGAGCTCCTACAATGAGCAGTTCTTC. Translated: CSGVAGGELSSYNEQFF.